Listed below are T cell receptor beta chains from one sample, sequenced in a study of human T cells and chemical hapten exposure. TCRdb fed the RACE reads into MiXCR, producing one record per CDR3 protein. The sample has about 55,000 distinct CDR3 sequences, around 10% seen once. The sequenced sample was whole blood, obtained in connection with sensitization to the hapten diphenylcyclopropenone (DPC). These receptors were obtained from a woman in her fifties or sixties with alopecia areata. Some clones in this sample may be carry-over from other donors' samples. The CDR3 runs from the conserved cysteine through the conserved F or W. The D gene is left open where the match is weak. Expanded clones get a size class; other rows say once, few or many, or leave the size out.

D | J | V | size | CDR3 | DNA
NA | TRBJ2-1 | TRBV5-6 | few | CASSSPTSNEQFF | TGTGCCAGCAGCTCCCCGACCTCCAATGAGCAGTTCTTC
NA | TRBJ1-3 | TRBV7-6 | many | CASSLVQGSGNTIYF | TGTGCCAGCAGCTTAGTTCAGGGCTCTGGAAACACCATATATTTT
NA | TRBJ1-2 | TRBV7-9 | few | CASSPDRGGAYGYTF | TGTGCCAGCAGCCCTGACAGAGGGGGTGCCTATGGCTACACCTTC
TRBD2 | TRBJ2-1 | TRBV6-2/TRBV6-3 | NA | CASSSELAGGPFF | TGTGCCAGCAGTTCAGAACTAGCGGGGGGCCCGTTCTTC
TRBD1 | TRBJ2-6 | TRBV5-1 | many | CASSTTGGVSGANVLTF | TGCGCCAGCAGCACGACAGGGGGAGTCTCTGGGGCCAACGTCCTGACTTTC
NA | TRBJ1-1 | TRBV6-2/TRBV6-3 | many | CASSYRGLGSTEAFF | TGTGCCAGCAGTTACCGTGGGCTAGGGAGCACTGAAGCTTTCTTT
NA | TRBJ2-1 | TRBV7-6 | few | CASSLFPDTYNEQFF | TGTGCCAGCAGCTTATTCCCCGACACCTACAATGAGCAGTTCTTC
NA | TRBJ1-1 | TRBV20-1 | many | CSARYGHLNTEAFF | TGCAGTGCTAGGTACGGACACTTGAACACTGAAGCTTTCTTT
NA | TRBJ1-5 | TRBV12-3/TRBV12-4 | few | CASSGARGNQPQHF | TGTGCCAGCAGTGGGGCCCGTGGCAATCAGCCCCAGCATTTT
NA | TRBJ1-6 | TRBV21-1 | many | CASSVRSGGDNSPLHF | TGTGCCAGCAGCGTACGTTCAGGAGGGGATAATTCACCCCTCCACTTT
TRBD1 | TRBJ1-1 | TRBV11-2 | NA | CASSLTDRAEAFF | TGTGCCAGCAGCTTAACAGACAGGGCTGAAGCTTTCTTT
TRBD1 | TRBJ1-4 | TRBV12-3/TRBV12-4 | few | CASSLWGTGRKKLFF | TGTGCCAGCAGTTTATGGGGGACAGGGCGGAAAAAACTGTTTTTT
TRBD2 | TRBJ2-5 | TRBV7-9 | few | CASSLQGLEQETQYF | TGTGCCAGCAGCTTACAGGGACTAGAACAAGAGACCCAGTACTTC
NA | TRBJ2-5 | TRBV4-1 | many | CASSQAIGNQETQYF | TGCGCCAGCAGCCAAGCAATCGGGAACCAAGAGACCCAGTACTTC
NA | TRBJ2-2 | TRBV28 | many | CASRTNTGELFF | TGTGCCAGCAGAACGAACACCGGGGAGCTGTTTTTT
NA | TRBJ1-2 | TRBV3-1 | few | CASSPDQRGYTF | TGTGCCAGCAGCCCCGACCAGAGGGGCTACACCTTC
NA | TRBJ1-2 | TRBV7-9 | many | CASSLDSHGYTF | TGTGCCAGCAGCTTAGATTCACATGGCTACACCTTC
NA | TRBJ1-5 | TRBV19 | many | CASSKWDTLNQPQHF | TGTGCCAGTAGTAAGTGGGACACCCTCAATCAGCCCCAGCATTTT
TRBD2 | TRBJ2-3 | TRBV11-3 | many | CASSPQGGGTDTQYF | TGTGCCAGCAGCCCCCAGGGAGGGGGCACAGATACGCAGTATTTT
NA | TRBJ1-5 | TRBV12-3/TRBV12-4 | few | CASSTQDRGPQHF | TGTGCCAGCAGTACCCAAGACCGCGGGCCCCAGCATTTT
NA | TRBJ2-6 | TRBV12-3/TRBV12-4 | NA | CASSPTTLLSGANVLTF | TGTGCCAGCAGTCCAACTACACTACTCTCTGGGGCCAACGTCCTGACTTTC
TRBD2 | TRBJ2-5 | TRBV4-1 | NA | CASSQSGRETETQYF | TGCGCCAGCAGCCAGAGCGGGAGAGAAACGGAGACCCAGTACTTC
NA | TRBJ2-2 | TRBV6-2/TRBV6-3 | few | CASSYSGVGTGELFF | TGTGCCAGCAGTTACTCGGGGGTCGGTACCGGGGAGCTGTTTTTT
TRBD1 | TRBJ1-1 | TRBV3-1 | NA | CASGSPDREKAFF | TGTGCCAGCGGCTCACCGGACAGGGAGAAAGCTTTCTTT
NA | TRBJ1-5 | TRBV5-5 | many | CASSSGRGSQPQHF | TGTGCCAGCAGCTCAGGACGGGGGAGTCAGCCCCAGCATTTT
NA | TRBJ2-2 | TRBV7-8 | NA | CASSPPGETGELFF | TGTGCCAGCAGCCCCCCGGGGGAAACCGGGGAGCTGTTTTTT
TRBD2 | TRBJ2-3 | TRBV5-1 | NA | CASSRESGGPDTQYF | TGCGCCAGCAGCCGGGAAAGCGGGGGCCCAGATACGCAGTATTTT
NA | TRBJ2-6 | TRBV12-3/TRBV12-4 | few | CASSLRSSGANVLTF | TGTGCCAGCAGTTTGAGGAGCTCTGGGGCCAACGTCCTGACTTTC
NA | TRBJ2-7 | TRBV3-1 | many | CASSRTSARGGEQYF | TGTGCCAGCAGCCGAACTAGTGCCCGGGGTGGCGAGCAGTACTTC
TRBD1 | TRBJ1-2 | TRBV4-2 | many | CASSQPQGTGDGYTF | TGTGCCAGCAGCCAGCCCCAAGGGACAGGAGATGGCTACACCTTC
NA | TRBJ2-5 | TRBV28 | few | CASSLGQLETQYF | TGTGCCAGCAGCTTAGGACAGTTAGAGACCCAGTACTTC
NA | TRBJ1-1 | TRBV7-2 | many | CASSFNTANTEAFF | TGTGCCAGCAGCTTTAACACGGCAAACACTGAAGCTTTCTTT
NA | TRBJ1-1 | TRBV6-2/TRBV6-3 | NA | CASSYSGRGLKDEAFF | TGTGCCAGCAGTTACTCAGGCAGGGGCCTTAAGGATGAAGCTTTCTTT